This TCR beta chain was captured in a study of OX40 agonist ivuxolimab in advanced cancers. The overall study: It was ivuxolimab, an agonistic anti-OX40 (CD134) antibody, that patients were treated with. Every 2 weeks, patients got intravenous ivuxolimab at one of six dose levels (0.01-10 mg/kg). Regarding the study as a whole: Both blood CD4+ and CD8+ T cells showed clonal growth by week 6 at 0.1 to 3.0 mg/kg. More expanded clones were found, on average, in CD8+ than in CD4+ T cells.

A remark on this clone: Its target is unknown.

The V and J ends lost 8 bases and 7 bases respectively, with 17 bases between them. The germline V gene has CDR1 SQVTM and CDR2 ANQGSEA. CDR3 length: 12 residues. Only in-frame clones appear in the TCRdb table, and some are missing; sequencing was by immunoSEQ multiplex PCR. The sample holds about 60,000 clones, around nine tenths seen once. The sequence was obtained from an adult with an advanced solid tumor such as melanoma, head and neck, liver or kidney cancer. This rearrangement joins TRBV29-1 to TRBJ1-2; maybe TRBD1 (6 bases). The sequencing here drew on CD4+ or CD8+ T cells sorted from blood, taken in a trial of the OX40 agonist ivuxolimab. This CDR3 reads CSCDAGAGGYTF. CDR3 bases: TGCAGCTGTGATGCGGGGGCTGGTGGCTACACCTTC.